This T cell receptor beta chain derives from a study of blood T cell repertoires in COVID-19. The germline gives CDR1 LGHDT, CDR2 YNNKEL (reference sequence). Deletions cut 5 bases from V and 6 bases from J, with 14 bases between. CDR3 size: 13 residues. As handled by the study authors: Estimation of nucleated cell counts relied on the amplification of reference gene primers. Only in-frame clones appear in the TCRdb table, and some are missing; sequencing was by immunoSEQ multiplex PCR. That table supplies the V and J calls and clone size; D and trimming were determined from the DNA. The data show 230,000 or so clones, around four fifths seen once.

Sequencing used peripheral blood. The genes are TRBV3-1 (or the pseudogene TRBV3-2) and TRBJ2-7; possible D gene TRBD2, 5 bases. The sequence derives from a man aged 30-40 years with active or convalescent COVID-19. The CDR3 spells CASSGVGRGEQYF. In DNA, the CDR3 is TGTGCCAGCAGCGGCGTAGGGAGAGGCGAGCAGTACTTC.